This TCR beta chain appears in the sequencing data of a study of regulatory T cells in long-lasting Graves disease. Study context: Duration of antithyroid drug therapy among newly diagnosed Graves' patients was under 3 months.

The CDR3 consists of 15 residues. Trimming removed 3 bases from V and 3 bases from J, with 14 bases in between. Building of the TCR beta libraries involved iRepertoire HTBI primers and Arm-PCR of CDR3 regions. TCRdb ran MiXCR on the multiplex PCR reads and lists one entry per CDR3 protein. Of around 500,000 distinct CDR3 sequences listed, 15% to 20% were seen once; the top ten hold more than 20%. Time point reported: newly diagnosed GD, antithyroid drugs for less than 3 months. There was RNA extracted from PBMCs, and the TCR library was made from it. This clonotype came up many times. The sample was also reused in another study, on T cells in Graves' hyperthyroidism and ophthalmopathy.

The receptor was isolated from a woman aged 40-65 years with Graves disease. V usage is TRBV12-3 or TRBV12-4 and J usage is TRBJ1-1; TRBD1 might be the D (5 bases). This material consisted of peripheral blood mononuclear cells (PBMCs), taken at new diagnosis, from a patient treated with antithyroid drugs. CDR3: CASSFVGGGDTEAFF. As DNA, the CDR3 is TGTGCCAGCAGTTTTGTTGGGGGTGGGGACACTGAAGCTTTCTTT.